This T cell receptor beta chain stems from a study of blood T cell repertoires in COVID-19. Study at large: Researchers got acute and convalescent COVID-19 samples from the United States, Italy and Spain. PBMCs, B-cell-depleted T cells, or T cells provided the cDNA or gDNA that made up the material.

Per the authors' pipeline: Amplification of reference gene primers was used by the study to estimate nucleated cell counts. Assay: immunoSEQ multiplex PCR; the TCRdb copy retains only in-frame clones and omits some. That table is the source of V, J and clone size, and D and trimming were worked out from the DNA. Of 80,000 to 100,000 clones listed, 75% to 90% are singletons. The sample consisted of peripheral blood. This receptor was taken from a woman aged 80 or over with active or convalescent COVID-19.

CDR3 residues: CASSQGQQGKNEQYF. CDR3 coding DNA: TGTGCCAGCAGCCAAGGTCAGCAGGGGAAAAACGAGCAGTACTTC. The chain carries TRBV4-2 and TRBJ2-7; D might be TRBD1 (6 bases). CDR1 and CDR2 (germline): LGHNA, YNFKEQ. The V gene lost 1 base and the J gene lost 5 bases, with 15 bases spanning the gap. The CDR3 length is 15 residues.